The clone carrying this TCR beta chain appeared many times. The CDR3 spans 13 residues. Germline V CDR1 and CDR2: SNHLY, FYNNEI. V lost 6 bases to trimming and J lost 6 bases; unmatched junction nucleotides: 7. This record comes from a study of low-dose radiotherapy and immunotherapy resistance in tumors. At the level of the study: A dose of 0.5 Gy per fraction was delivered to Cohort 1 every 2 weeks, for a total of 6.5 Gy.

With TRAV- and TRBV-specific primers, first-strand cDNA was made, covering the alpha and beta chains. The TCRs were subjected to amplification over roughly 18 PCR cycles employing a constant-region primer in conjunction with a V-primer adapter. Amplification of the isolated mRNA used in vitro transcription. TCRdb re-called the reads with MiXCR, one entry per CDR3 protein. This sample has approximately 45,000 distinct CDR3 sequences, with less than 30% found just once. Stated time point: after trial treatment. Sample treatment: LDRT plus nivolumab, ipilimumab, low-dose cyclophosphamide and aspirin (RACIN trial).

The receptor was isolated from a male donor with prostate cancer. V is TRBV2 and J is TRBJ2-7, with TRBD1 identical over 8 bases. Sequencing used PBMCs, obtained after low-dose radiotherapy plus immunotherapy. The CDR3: CASSVDRAGEQYF. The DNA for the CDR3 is TGTGCCAGCAGCGTGGACAGGGCGGGCGAGCAGTACTTC.